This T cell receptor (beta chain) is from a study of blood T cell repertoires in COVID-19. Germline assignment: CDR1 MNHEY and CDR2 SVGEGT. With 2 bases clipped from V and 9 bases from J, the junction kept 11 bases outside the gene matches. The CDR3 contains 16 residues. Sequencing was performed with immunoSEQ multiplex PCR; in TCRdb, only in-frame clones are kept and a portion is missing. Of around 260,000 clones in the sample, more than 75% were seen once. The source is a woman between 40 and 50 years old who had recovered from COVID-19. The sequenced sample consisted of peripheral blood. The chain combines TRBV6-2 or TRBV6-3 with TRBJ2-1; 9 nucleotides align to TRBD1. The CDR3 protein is CASSYREVQGAREQFF. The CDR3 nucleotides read TGTGCCAGCAGTTACAGGGAAGTACAGGGGGCGCGTGAGCAGTTCTTC.